A selection of T cell receptor beta chains follows, all from one sample in a study of T cells after yellow fever vaccination. TCRdb processed the 5' RACE reads anew with MiXCR; each CDR3 protein has one entry. The sample records fewer than 500,000 distinct CDR3 sequences, about 17% being singletons. The sequencing used PBMCs, collected before the yellow fever booster vaccination. Receptors originate from a young man who received the YFV17D yellow fever vaccine. Both conserved end residues are part of each CDR3. The D gene is left open where the match is weak. Clone size is shown for a subset of rows, as once, few, many or a class of expanded clone.

abundance	d_gene	v_gene	j_gene	CDR3aa	CDR3nt
few	NA	TRBV28	TRBJ2-4	CASRQPTGRLAKNIQYF	TGTGCCAGCAGACAACCGACAGGCCGACTAGCCAAAAACATTCAGTACTTC
NA	NA	TRBV5-1	TRBJ2-7	CASSPISWAYEQYF	TGCGCCAGCAGCCCGATATCTTGGGCCTACGAGCAGTACTTC
few	NA	TRBV29-1	TRBJ1-1	CSVFVVNTEAFF	TGCAGCGTTTTCGTAGTGAACACTGAAGCTTTCTTT
NA	NA	TRBV5-1	TRBJ2-2	CASSPPLYTGELFF	TGCGCCAGCAGCCCCCCCCTCTACACCGGGGAGCTGTTTTTT
NA	NA	TRBV2	TRBJ1-5	CASSGEHRYQPQHF	TGTGCCAGCAGTGGAGAACACCGCTATCAGCCCCAGCATTTT
NA	NA	TRBV4-3	TRBJ2-1	CASSQRTVAEQFF	TGCGCCAGCAGCCAACGGACAGTGGCTGAGCAGTTCTTC
few	NA	TRBV20-1	TRBJ1-4	CSAGKGNEKLFF	TGCAGTGCTGGGAAGGGGAATGAAAAACTGTTTTTT
few	NA	TRBV6-6	TRBJ1-5	CASSAQGHSNQPQHF	TGTGCCAGCAGTGCACAGGGTCATAGCAATCAGCCCCAGCATTTT
NA	TRBD1	TRBV20-1	TRBJ2-7	CSARRDRLYEQYF	TGCAGTGCTCGCCGGGACAGGCTGTACGAGCAGTACTTC
few	NA	TRBV6-2/TRBV6-3	TRBJ1-1	CASSYTDGTEAFF	TGTGCCAGCAGTTACACTGATGGCACTGAAGCTTTCTTT
many	NA	TRBV7-8	TRBJ1-1	CASSLYQHAEAFF	TGTGCCAGCAGCCTTTACCAGCACGCTGAAGCTTTCTTT
NA	NA	TRBV7-2	TRBJ2-6	CASSLVAGANVLTF	TGTGCCAGCAGCTTAGTGGCTGGGGCCAACGTCCTGACTTTC